This section outlines one T cell receptor (beta chain) sequence together with its context. These data belong to a study of blood T cell repertoires in COVID-19. Data came from immunoSEQ multiplex PCR; TCRdb stores just in-frame clones and leaves some out. The repertoire holds around 250,000 clones, with about four fifths as singletons. The clonotype originates from a woman aged 18-35 years with acute or convalescent COVID-19. Input material: peripheral blood.

CDR3 DNA: TGTGCCAGCAGTTTAGGGACAGGGTCTTCACCCCTCCACTTT. This gives the protein CASSLGTGSSPLHF. V usage is TRBV27 and J usage is TRBJ1-6, with 9 positions matching TRBD1. This CDR3 spans 14 amino acids. The germline V gene encodes CDR1 MNHEY and CDR2 SMNVEV (reference sequence). Germline trimming cut 2 bases from V and 9 bases from J; bases unmatched to any gene: 2.